Each of the 24 T cell receptor beta chains below was sequenced from the same sample in a study of cytomegalovirus exposure and HLA in healthy donors. The PCR was carried out with 60 Vbeta primers and 13 Jbeta primers. Assay: immunoSEQ multiplex PCR; the TCRdb copy retains only in-frame clones and omits some. Altogether some 66,000 clones are present, roughly 78% being singletons, with the ten largest covering about 9.6%. Sequencing was carried out using PBMCs. These receptors were collected from a middle-aged man in good health and CMV-seronegative.

The V gene is TRBV13, the J gene TRBJ2-3; 9 bases align to TRBD2. V lost 2 bases and J lost 1; bases outside the gene matches: 10. The CDR3 totals 18 residues. Germline assignment: CDR1 PRHDT and CDR2 FYEKMQ (reference sequence). The CDR3 DNA reads as TGTGCCAGCAGCTTAACATGGCGGGAGGGCCGTGGCACAGATACGCAGTATTTT. It encodes CASSLTWREGRGTDTQYF.

The chain is built from TRBV6-5 and TRBJ1-1; D ambiguous. There are 14 residues in the CDR3. V shed 4 bases and J shed 5 bases, with 14 bases lying between them. The germline gives CDR1 MNHEY, CDR2 SVGAGI. The CDR3 region has the DNA TGTGCCAGCAGTTCTCAGGAAGTAAGGACTGAAGCTTTCTTT. Encoded protein: CASSSQEVRTEAFF.

The chain joins TRBV10-2 to TRBJ2-2, with TRBD2 matching over 8 bases. The V and J ends lost 3 bases and 6 bases, in that order; junction bases with no gene match: 3. The length of the CDR3 is 14 residues. Germline V gene sequence: CDR1 WSHSY, CDR2 SAAADI. CDR3 amino acids: CASSDGRAAGELFF. The CDR3 coding sequence is TGCGCCAGCAGTGACGGGAGGGCCGCCGGGGAGCTGTTTTTT.

The chain links TRBV13 to TRBJ2-3; TRBD2 matches 14 bases. The CDR3 runs 16 residues. Looked up from germline, CDR1 is PRHDT and CDR2 is FYEKMQ (reference sequence). Unmatched junction bases numbered 9, after V lost 5 bases and J lost 8 bases. This chain's CDR3 is CASSLWTSGGFGTQYF. In nucleotides, the CDR3 is TGTGCCAGCAGCCTATGGACTAGCGGGGGGTTCGGTACGCAGTATTTT.

V usage is TRBV5-6 and J usage is TRBJ2-7, with a possible D match to TRBD1 (5 bases). There are 13 residues in the CDR3. Germline CDR1 is SGHDT and CDR2 is YYEEEE. Trimming left V 1 base short and J 2 bases short, with 7 bases between. The CDR3 is CASSLPGTYEQYF. The CDR3 nucleotides are TGTGCCAGCAGCTTGCCAGGGACCTACGAGCAGTACTTC.

Comment on this clone: At one end the junction does not follow the germline gene, possibly because of a read error. V usage is TRBV7-9 and J usage is TRBJ2-7; D is undetermined. The length of the CDR3 is 12 residues. The germline gives CDR1 SEHNR, CDR2 FQNEAQ (reference sequence). The CDR3 DNA sequence: TGTTCCAGCAGCGCGAGCTCCTACGAGCAGTACTTC. This gives the protein CSSSASSYEQYF. The whole variable domain, filled in from reference TRBV7-9 and TRBJ2-7, reads DTGVSQNPRHKITKRGQNVTFRCDPISEHNRLYWYRQTLGQGPEFLTYFQNEAQLEKSRLLSDRFSAERPKGSFSTLEIQRTEQGDSAMYLCSSSASSYEQYFGPGTRLTVT.

The V and J genes are TRBV18 and TRBJ2-7; TRBD1 agrees at 8 bases. Germline V gives CDR1 KGHSH, CDR2 LQKENI. V shed 4 bases and J 3 bases; nucleotides not matched to a gene: 11. The CDR3 loop spans 16 amino acids. CDR3 protein: CASSLSSGTGFYEQYF. In DNA, the CDR3 is TGTGCCAGCTCACTATCTTCCGGGACAGGTTTCTACGAGCAGTACTTC.

This chain uses TRBV18 with TRBJ1-2, with D perhaps TRBD1 (5 bases). Germline-derived CDR1 and CDR2 are KGHSH and LQKENI. V lost 2 bases and J lost 8, with 15 bases in between. The CDR3 totals 14 residues. The CDR3 here is CASSPMLGVSGYTF. The CDR3 nucleotides are TGTGCCAGCTCACCAATGTTAGGGGTTTCAGGCTACACCTTC.

The V and J genes are TRBV6-5 and TRBJ2-2; D uncertain. Germline CDR1 and CDR2: MNHEY and SVGAGI. The CDR3 is made up of 16 amino acids. Trimming took off 0 bases at V and 4 bases at J, with 12 bases between the two ends. CDR3 nucleotides: TGTGCCAGCAGTTACTCGAGTGGGTCGGGCACCGGGGAGCTGTTTTTT. The encoded protein is CASSYSSGSGTGELFF.

V gene TRBV7-2 combines with J gene TRBJ2-3, with 8 bases that match TRBD2. V shed 2 bases, J shed 0 bases, and the junction held 4 bases outside the gene matches. Germline values: CDR1 SGHTA, CDR2 FQGNSA. CDR3 length: 16 amino acids. The CDR3 loop is CASSLRSGASTDTQYF. The CDR3 DNA sequence: TGTGCCAGCAGCTTACGTAGCGGGGCTAGCACAGATACGCAGTATTTT. The complete variable domain, with remaining parts taken from reference TRBV7-2 and TRBJ2-3, reads GAGVSQSPSNKVTEKGKDVELRCDPISGHTALYWYRQSLGQGLEFLIYFQGNSAPDKSGLPSDRFSAERTGGSVSTLTIQRTQQEDSAVYLCASSLRSGASTDTQYFGPGTRLTVL.

The gene calls are TRBV19 and TRBJ2-1; 9 positions agree with TRBD1. The CDR3 sequence is 16 residues long. The germline gives CDR1 LNHDA, CDR2 SQIVND (reference sequence). V was pared by 7 bases and J by 3 bases, with 10 bases of the junction left unmatched. The CDR3 nucleotides read TGTGCCAGTACTAAAGGACCGGGACAGGGCTACAATGAGCAGTTCTTC. Translated: CASTKGPGQGYNEQFF. Filled out from reference TRBV19 and TRBJ2-1, the complete variable domain reads DGGITQSPKYLFRKEGQNVTLSCEQNLNHDAMYWYRQDPGQGLRLIYYSQIVNDFQKGDIAEGYSVSREKKESFPLTVTSAQKNPTAFYLCASTKGPGQGYNEQFFGPGTRLTVL.

The rearrangement joins TRBV29-1 to TRBJ1-2; 7 bases map to TRBD1. Germline values: CDR1 SQVTM, CDR2 ANQGSEA. The V segment lost 6 bases and the J segment 2 bases; nucleotides outside the gene matches: 6. The CDR3 loop spans 13 amino acids. In nucleotides, the CDR3 is TGCAGCGTGGCCGGGACAGACAACTATGGCTACACCTTC. Its translation is CSVAGTDNYGYTF.

The V gene is TRBV6-5, the J gene TRBJ1-6; weak D call: TRBD1 (6 bases). The germline V gene encodes CDR1 MNHEY and CDR2 SVGAGI. V gave up 5 bases and J gave up 7 bases, with 9 bases separating them. The CDR3 spans 13 residues. CDR3 nucleotide sequence: TGTGCCAGCAGTGAAACAGGGAATTCACCCCTCCACTTT. Its protein product is CASSETGNSPLHF.

V and J are TRBV19 and TRBJ2-3; 10 nucleotides align to TRBD2. Germline V CDR1 and CDR2: LNHDA, SQIVND (reference sequence). The CDR3 has 16 residues. J gave up 4 bases and V 5 bases, and 9 bases lay outside the gene matches. CDR3 DNA: TGTGCCAGTAGTCCGCGCCTAGCGGGGGAGGCAGATACGCAGTATTTT. This translates into CASSPRLAGEADTQYF.

The chain is built from TRBV28 and TRBJ2-2; 9 bases are a match to TRBD2. The ends lost 4 bases at V and 5 bases at J; junction bases unmatched: 2. Germline CDR1 MDHEN, CDR2 SYDVKM. The CDR3 extends over 14 amino acids. The CDR3 bases are TGTGCCAGCAGTTCTAGCGGGACAACCGGGGAGCTGTTTTTT. This gives the protein CASSSSGTTGELFF. The variable domain in full, with the rest retrieved from reference TRBV28 and TRBJ2-2, is DVKVTQSSRYLVKRTGEKVFLECVQDMDHENMFWYRQDPGLGLRLIYFSYDVKMKEKGDIPEGYSVSREKKERFSLILESASTNQTSMYLCASSSSGTTGELFFGEGSRLTVL.

The chain is built from TRBV2 and TRBJ2-3; 8 nucleotides align to TRBD2. CDR1 and CDR2 from the germline V gene are SNHLY and FYNNEI. The CDR3 is 15 amino acids. Losses at the gene ends were 2 bases for V and 6 bases for J; bases not matched to a gene: 7. Here the CDR3 DNA reads TGTGCCAGCAGTGAAAGGGGGGGACTAGTCGATACGCAGTATTTT. Protein sequence: CASSERGGLVDTQYF. The whole variable domain, filled in from reference TRBV2 and TRBJ2-3, reads EPEVTQTPSHQVTQMGQEVILRCVPISNHLYFYWYRQILGQKVEFLVSFYNNEISEKSEIFDDQFSVERPDGSNFTLKIRSTKLEDSAMYFCASSERGGLVDTQYFGPGTRLTVL.

The chain has TRBV7-8 and TRBJ2-2; 11 positions agree with TRBD2. The CDR3 is 16 residues long. Per the germline V gene, CDR1 is SGHVS and CDR2 is FQNEAQ. V trimming: 7 bases; J trimming: 6 bases; junction bases outside the gene matches: 10. The CDR3 protein is CASKWASGRIAGELFF. CDR3 bases: TGTGCCAGCAAGTGGGCTAGCGGGAGGATTGCCGGGGAGCTGTTTTTT.

The chain recombines TRBV7-6 with TRBJ2-2, with no clear D. Germline-derived CDR1 and CDR2 are SGHVS and FNYEAQ. Trimming stripped 1 base from V and 0 bases from J, with 9 bases between. The CDR3 contains 16 residues. The CDR3 reads CASSLVRLANTGELFF. The CDR3 DNA reads TGTGCCAGCAGCTTAGTCCGCCTAGCGAACACCGGGGAGCTGTTTTTT.

V usage is TRBV28 and J usage is TRBJ2-7; tentative D call: TRBD2 (7 bases). The length of the CDR3 is 15 residues. CDR1 is MDHEN and CDR2 is SYDVKM in the germline V gene. Trimming cost V 3 bases and J 3 bases, with 15 bases left between them. Here the CDR3 reads CASSLEGGISYEQYF. CDR3 DNA: TGTGCCAGCAGTTTGGAGGGGGGGATAAGCTACGAGCAGTACTTC. The complete variable domain, with remaining parts taken from reference TRBV28 and TRBJ2-7, reads DVKVTQSSRYLVKRTGEKVFLECVQDMDHENMFWYRQDPGLGLRLIYFSYDVKMKEKGDIPEGYSVSREKKERFSLILESASTNQTSMYLCASSLEGGISYEQYFGPGTRLTVT.

This clone was picked up a small number of times. This sequence joins TRBV6-6 and TRBJ1-2; TRBD1 aligns across 7 bases. The germline V gene encodes CDR1 MNHNY and CDR2 SVGAGI (reference sequence). The CDR3 runs to 15 residues. The V and J ends lost 5 bases and 7 bases, in that order; junction bases with no gene match: 13. Here the CDR3 reads CASSNPTGTWSGYTF. DNA for the CDR3: TGTGCCAGCAGTAACCCGACAGGGACTTGGAGTGGCTACACCTTC.

The CDR3 sequence is CASSLEAGGLNYGYTF. The CDR3 coding sequence is TGCGCCAGCAGCTTGGAAGCTGGGGGACTTAACTATGGCTACACCTTC. The gene calls are TRBV5-1 and TRBJ1-2, with a weak D call TRBD1 (5 bases). V lost 0 bases and J lost 1, with 13 bases in between. The CDR3 runs 16 residues. In germline, CDR1 is SGHRS, CDR2 YFSETQ.

This clone occurred once. The chain's CDR3 is CASSDTGSSGYTF. The CDR3 DNA reads as TGTGCCAGCAGTGACACGGGGTCCTCTGGCTACACCTTC. The chain links TRBV6-4 to TRBJ1-2, with no clear D. Germline assignment: CDR1 MRHNA and CDR2 SNTAGT. The CDR3 is 13 residues long. V lost 2 bases to trimming and J lost 7 bases, with 11 bases between them.

V usage is TRBV6-6 and J usage is TRBJ1-4; D possibly corresponds to TRBD1 (5 bases). The CDR3 sequence is 15 residues long. Germline values: CDR1 MNHNY, CDR2 SVGAGI (reference sequence). The V end lost 3 bases, the J end lost 3 bases, and 11 bases lay between the germline ends. The CDR3 nucleotides are TGTGCCAGCAGTTATGAAGGGGCGGCTAATGAAAAACTGTTTTTT. This encodes CASSYEGAANEKLFF.

The chain joins TRBV11-2 to TRBJ2-3; 9 bases align to TRBD2. This CDR3 comprises 15 residues. With V trimmed by 3 bases and J by 4 bases, 5 bases remained unmatched. Germline assignment: CDR1 SGHAT and CDR2 FQNNGV. CDR3 nucleotide sequence: TGTGCCAGCAGCTTGGGTAGCGGGAGCCCAGATACGCAGTATTTT. This sequence encodes CASSLGSGSPDTQYF. Based on the CDR3 plus reference TRBV11-2 and TRBJ2-3, the full variable domain is EAGVAQSPRYKIIEKRQSVAFWCNPISGHATLYWYQQILGQGPKLLIQFQNNGVVDDSQLPKDRFSAERLKGVDSTLKIQPAKLEDSAVYLCASSLGSGSPDTQYFGPGTRLTVL.